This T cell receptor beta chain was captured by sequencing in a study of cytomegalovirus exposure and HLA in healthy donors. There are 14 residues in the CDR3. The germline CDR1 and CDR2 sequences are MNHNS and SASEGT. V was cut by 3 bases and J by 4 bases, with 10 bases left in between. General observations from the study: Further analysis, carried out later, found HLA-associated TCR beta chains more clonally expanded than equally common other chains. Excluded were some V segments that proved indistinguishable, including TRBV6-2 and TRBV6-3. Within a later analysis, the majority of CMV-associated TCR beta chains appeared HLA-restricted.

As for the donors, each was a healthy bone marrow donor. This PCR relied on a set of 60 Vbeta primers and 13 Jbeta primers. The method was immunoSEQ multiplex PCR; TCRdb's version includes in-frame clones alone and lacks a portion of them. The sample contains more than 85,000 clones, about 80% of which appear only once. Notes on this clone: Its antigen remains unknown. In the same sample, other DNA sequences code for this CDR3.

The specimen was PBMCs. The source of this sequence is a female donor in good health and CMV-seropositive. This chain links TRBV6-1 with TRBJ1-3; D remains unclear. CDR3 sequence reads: CASSDGVSGNTIYF. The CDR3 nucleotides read TGTGCCAGCAGTGACGGGGTCTCCGGAAACACCATATATTTT.